This TCR beta chain is from a study of T cell repertoires in aging, cancer and after chemotherapy. Regarding the study as a whole: Thymic emigration or peripheral T cell expansion may be impaired by lymphoid organ infiltration in hematological cancer. Untreated cancer patients had significantly lower blood TCR diversity than age-matched healthy donors.

A mixed TRB-A/B primer pool amplified rearranged TRB by multiplex touch-down PCR. One entry per CDR3 protein, called by TCRdb with MiXCR from the multiplex PCR reads. This sample yields around 2,900 distinct CDR3 sequences, of which 20% to 25% are seen a single time; 30% to 50% belongs to the top ten. TCR beta rearrangements were amplified from peripheral blood genomic DNA. Points on this clonotype: Antigen specificity is unknown.

The TCR was taken from a human donor with a blood cancer. The material sequenced was blood.

The CDR3: CASQGAYGYTF. The DNA for the CDR3 is TGCGCCAGCCAAGGGGCCTATGGCTACACCTTC. The rearrangement joins TRBV5-1 to TRBJ1-2; D might be TRBD1 (5 bases). With 7 bases removed from V and 4 bases from J, the gap between germline ends came to 8 bases. The CDR3 has 11 amino acids. Germline CDR1 SGHRS, CDR2 YFSETQ.